This T cell receptor (beta chain) was recovered during a study of cytomegalovirus exposure and HLA in healthy donors. Both 60 Vbeta primers and 13 Jbeta primers went into the PCR. Clones were read by immunoSEQ multiplex PCR, and TCRdb kept only the in-frame ones, dropping some. The repertoire holds more than 95,000 clones, with about 10% as singletons. Trimming removed 5 bases from V and 10 bases from J; junction bases left unmatched: 14. The germline CDR1 and CDR2 sequences are MNHEY and SMNVEV (reference sequence). This CDR3 region has 16 residues. The sequence came from a man between 25 and 39 years old in good health and CMV-seronegative. Sequencing was done on a sample of PBMCs. The chain is built from TRBV27 and TRBJ2-7; 13 bases match TRBD2. The chain's CDR3 is CASSAILAGGFPVQYF. The DNA for the CDR3 is TGTGCCAGCAGTGCCATACTAGCGGGAGGGTTCCCCGTCCAGTACTTC.